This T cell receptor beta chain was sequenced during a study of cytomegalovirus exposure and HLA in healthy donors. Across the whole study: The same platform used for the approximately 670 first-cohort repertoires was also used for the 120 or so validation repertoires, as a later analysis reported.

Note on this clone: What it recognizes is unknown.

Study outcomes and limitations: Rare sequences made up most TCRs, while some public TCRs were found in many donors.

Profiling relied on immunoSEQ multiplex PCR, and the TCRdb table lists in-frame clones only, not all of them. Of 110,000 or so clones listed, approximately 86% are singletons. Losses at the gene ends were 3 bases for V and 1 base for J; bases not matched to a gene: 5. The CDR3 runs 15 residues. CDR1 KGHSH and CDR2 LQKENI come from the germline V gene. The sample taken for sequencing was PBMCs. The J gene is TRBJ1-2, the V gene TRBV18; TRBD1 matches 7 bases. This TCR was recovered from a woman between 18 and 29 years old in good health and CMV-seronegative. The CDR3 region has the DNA TGTGCCAGCTCACCTAACCGACAGGGTAACTATGGCTACACCTTC. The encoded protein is CASSPNRQGNYGYTF.